Described below is a single T cell receptor (beta chain) sequence and its context. Its antigen specificity is not known. No much larger clonotype is one base removed from it; base qualities were not supplied. Taken from the germline V gene, the CDR1 and CDR2 loops are MNHEY and SVGAGI. The CDR3 numbers 14 residues from cysteine through phenylalanine. This entry keeps only the CDR3 DNA: 42 bases, framed from base 1. V was cut back by 0 bases and J by 5 bases, leaving a gap of 11 bases between them. TCRbeta CDR3 regions were amplified from genomic DNA by means of the immunoSEQ Assay, a bias-controlled multiplex PCR. Processing in the source paper ran as follows. The number of nucleated cells in each sample was estimated from the amplification of reference gene primers within the assay. To quantify the absolute abundance of each unique TCRbeta CDR3 rearrangement, sequence reads were collapsed and filtered. For each sample, productive Simpson clonality was calculated as the square root of Simpson's diversity index across productive rearrangements. TCRdb stores this immuneACCESS table with in-frame sequences only. Part of the clones is absent; in the studies checked, under half of the shortfall reflects unresolved V genes, and no reason is known for the rest. That table furnishes V, J and clone size, whereas the DNA furnished D and trimming. In all, the sample holds about 300,000 clones, and around 84% of those were seen once. The ten largest make up about 1.2% of the sample.

This record belongs to a study of blood T cell repertoires in COVID-19 (dated by TCRdb to 2019 to 2021). Background for the entire study: Samples covering the acute and convalescent phases of COVID-19 were provided by collaborators in the United States, Italy and Spain. The prospective study material was composed of cDNA or gDNA derived from T cells, B-cell-depleted T cells, or PBMCs. Subjects who had been exposed to COVID-19, were actively infected with it, or had recovered from it provided the deeply sampled blood TCRbeta repertoires that made up the dataset. A freely available public database, intended as a resource for researchers studying the immune response to SARS-CoV-2, is where the repertoires were released. The samples were drawn from the first 160 participants of the ongoing ImmuneRACE study and from under 1,500 subjects provided by 6 global collaborators. A de-identified subject ID, COVID-19 status, age in years and sex were almost always included in the sample metadata. Where available, HLA class I and class II types were obtained from metadata supplied by the sample provider rather than from assay-based typing. The research as a whole found: The amount of clinical and demographic metadata varied by source and participant and was provided uncurated.

Collaborating institutions collected whole blood in K2EDTA tubes following their own protocols. Collaborator samples were shipped for TCRbeta analysis as frozen whole blood, isolated PBMCs, or DNA extracted from either sample type. The chain couples TRBV6-5 to TRBJ2-7, with no confidently assigned D gene. The sequence was obtained from a man between 65 and 79 years old with acute or convalescent COVID-19. Sample: peripheral blood. CDR3 region: CASSYSRGTDEQYF. The sequence in DNA is TGTGCCAGCAGTTACTCTAGAGGTACGGACGAGCAGTACTTC.